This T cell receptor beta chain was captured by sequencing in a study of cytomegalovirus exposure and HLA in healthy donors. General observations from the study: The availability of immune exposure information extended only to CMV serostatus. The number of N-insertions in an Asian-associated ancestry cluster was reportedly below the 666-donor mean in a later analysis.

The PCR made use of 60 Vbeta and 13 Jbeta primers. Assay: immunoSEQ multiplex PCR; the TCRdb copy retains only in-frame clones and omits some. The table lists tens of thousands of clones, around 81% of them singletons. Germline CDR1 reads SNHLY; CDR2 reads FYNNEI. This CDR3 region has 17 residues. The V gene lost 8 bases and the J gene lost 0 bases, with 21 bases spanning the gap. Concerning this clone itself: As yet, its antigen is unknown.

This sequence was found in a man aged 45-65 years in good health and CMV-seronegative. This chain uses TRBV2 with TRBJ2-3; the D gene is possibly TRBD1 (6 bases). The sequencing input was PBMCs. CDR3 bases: TGTGCCAGCTCACAGGGAAGGTTCTTTACTAGCACAGATACGCAGTATTTT. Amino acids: CASSQGRFFTSTDTQYF.